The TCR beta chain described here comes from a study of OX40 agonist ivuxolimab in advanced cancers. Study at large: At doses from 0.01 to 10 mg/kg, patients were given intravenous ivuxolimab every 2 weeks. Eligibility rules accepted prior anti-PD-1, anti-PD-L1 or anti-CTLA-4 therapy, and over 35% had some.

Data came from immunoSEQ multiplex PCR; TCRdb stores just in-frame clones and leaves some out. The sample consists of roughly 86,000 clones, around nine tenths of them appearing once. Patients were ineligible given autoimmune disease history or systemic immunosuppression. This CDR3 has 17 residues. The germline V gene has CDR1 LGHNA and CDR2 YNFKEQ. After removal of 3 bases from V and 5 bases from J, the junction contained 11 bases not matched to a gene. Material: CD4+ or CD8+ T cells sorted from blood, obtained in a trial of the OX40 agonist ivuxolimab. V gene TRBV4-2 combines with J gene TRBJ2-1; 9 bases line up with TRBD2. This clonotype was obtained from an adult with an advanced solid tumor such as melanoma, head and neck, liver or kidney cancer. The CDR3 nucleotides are TGTGCCAGCAGCCAGGCCCAGGGTAGCGGGGGTAACAATGAGCAGTTCTTC. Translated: CASSQAQGSGGNNEQFF.